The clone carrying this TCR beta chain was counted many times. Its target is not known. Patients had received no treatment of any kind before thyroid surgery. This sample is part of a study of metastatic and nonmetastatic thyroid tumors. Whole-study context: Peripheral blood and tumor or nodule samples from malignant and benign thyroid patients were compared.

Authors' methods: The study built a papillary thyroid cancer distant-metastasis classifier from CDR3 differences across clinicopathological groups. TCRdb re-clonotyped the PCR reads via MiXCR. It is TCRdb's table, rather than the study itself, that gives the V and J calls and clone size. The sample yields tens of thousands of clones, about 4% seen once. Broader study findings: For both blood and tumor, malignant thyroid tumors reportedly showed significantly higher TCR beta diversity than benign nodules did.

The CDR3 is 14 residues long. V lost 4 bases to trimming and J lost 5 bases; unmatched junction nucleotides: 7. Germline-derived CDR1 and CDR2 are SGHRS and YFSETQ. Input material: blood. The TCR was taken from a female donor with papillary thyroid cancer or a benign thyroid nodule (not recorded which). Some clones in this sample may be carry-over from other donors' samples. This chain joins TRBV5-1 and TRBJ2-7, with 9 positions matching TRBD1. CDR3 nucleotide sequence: TGCGCCAGCAGCCCGGGACAGGGTTTAGACGAGCAGTACTTC. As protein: CASSPGQGLDEQYF.